The 4 T cell receptor beta chains in this list originate from one sample, sequenced in a study of human T cells and chemical hapten exposure. TCRdb called the RACE reads again in MiXCR, with one record for every CDR3 protein. The sample carries around 150,000 distinct CDR3 sequences, 28% recorded once. The time point denotes: patch test 3, about 24 weeks after DPC sensitization. Regarding treatment: therapeutic diphenylcyclopropenone sensitization with weekly scalp DPC. The sequences come from whole blood, collected in connection with sensitization to the hapten diphenylcyclopropenone (DPC). Receptor source: a young woman with alopecia areata. Some clones in this sample may be carry-over from other donors' samples.

This clonotype has just one count. This chain uses TRBV15 with TRBJ1-3; D perhaps matches TRBD1 (6 bases). Germline values: CDR1 LNHNV, CDR2 YYDKDF (reference sequence). V shed 0 bases and J shed 0 bases, with 18 bases lying between them. This CDR3 contains 19 residues. The CDR3 region has the DNA TGTGCCACCAGCAGAGATCGGGGACATACAGGGTCCTCTGGAAACACCATATATTTT. Protein: CATSRDRGHTGSSGNTIYF. Based on the CDR3 plus reference TRBV15 and TRBJ1-3, the full variable domain is DAMVIQNPRYQVTQFGKPVTLSCSQTLNHNVMYWYQQKSSQAPKLLFHYYDKDFNNEADTPDNFQSRRPNTSFCFLDIRSPGLGDTAMYLCATSRDRGHTGSSGNTIYFGEGSWLTVV.

The V gene is TRBV5-1, the J gene TRBJ2-1; D perhaps matches TRBD2 (6 bases). The CDR3 covers 15 residues. V lost 4 bases, J lost 1 base, and 12 bases lay in between. Germline-derived CDR1 and CDR2 are SGHRS and YFSETQ. DNA of the CDR3: TGCGCCAGCAGCGCGGAGGGGCCGTCCTACAATGAGCAGTTCTTC. Its translation is CASSAEGPSYNEQFF. Filled out from reference TRBV5-1 and TRBJ2-1, the complete variable domain reads KAGVTQTPRYLIKTRGQQVTLSCSPISGHRSVSWYQQTPGQGLQFLFEYFSETQRNKGNFPGRFSGRQFSNSRSEMNVSTLELGDSALYLCASSAEGPSYNEQFFGPGTRLTVL.

This clonotype occurred many times. The rearrangement joins TRBV5-4 to TRBJ1-1, with 9 bases aligning to TRBD1. This CDR3 has 15 residues. The junction had 7 bases not matched to a gene; V was cut back by 2 bases and J by 5 bases. Germline values: CDR1 SGHNT, CDR2 YYREEE (reference sequence). The CDR3 DNA reads TGTGCCAGCAGCTTCATGACAGGGGGTGGTACTGAAGCTTTCTTT. Encoded protein: CASSFMTGGGTEAFF. The full variable domain, in which reference TRBV5-4 and TRBJ1-1 provide the parts outside the CDR3, is ETGVTQSPTHLIKTRGQQVTLRCSSQSGHNTVSWYQQALGQGPQFIFQYYREEENGRGNFPPRFSGLQFPNYSSELNVNALELDDSALYLCASSFMTGGGTEAFFGQGTRLTVV.

The CDR3, as DNA: TGTGCCAGCAGCGTAGATAGCGTCTATGAGCAGTTCTTC. Residues: CASSVDSVYEQFF. The chain joins TRBV9 to TRBJ2-1; tentative D call: TRBD2 (5 bases). Trimming left V 0 bases short and J 8 bases short, with 9 bases between. Germline V gene data show CDR1 as SGDLS and CDR2 as YYNGEE. This CDR3 is built from 13 residues.